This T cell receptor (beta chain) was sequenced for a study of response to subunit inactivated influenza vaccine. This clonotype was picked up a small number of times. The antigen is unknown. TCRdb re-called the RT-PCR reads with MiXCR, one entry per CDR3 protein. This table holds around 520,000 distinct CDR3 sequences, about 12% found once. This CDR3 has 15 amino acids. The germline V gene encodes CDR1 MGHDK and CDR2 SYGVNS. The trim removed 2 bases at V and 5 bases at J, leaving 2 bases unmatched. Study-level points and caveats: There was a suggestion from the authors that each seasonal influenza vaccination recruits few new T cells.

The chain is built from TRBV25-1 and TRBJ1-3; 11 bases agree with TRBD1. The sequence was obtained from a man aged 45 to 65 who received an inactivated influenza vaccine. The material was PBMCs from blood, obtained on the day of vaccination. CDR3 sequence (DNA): TGTGCCAGCAGTGAAGGACAGGGGGCCAGAAACACCATATATTTT. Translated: CASSEGQGARNTIYF. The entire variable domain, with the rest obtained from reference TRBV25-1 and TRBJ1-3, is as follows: EADIYQTPRYLVIGTGKKITLECSQTMGHDKMYWYQQDPGMELHLIHYSYGVNSTEKGDLSSESTVSRIRTEHFPLTLESARPSHTSQYLCASSEGQGARNTIYFGEGSWLTVV.